The sample holds many counts of the clone carrying this TCR beta chain. This entry belongs to a study of low-dose radiotherapy and immunotherapy resistance in tumors. Across the study: Both drugs were delivered intravenously to patients (nivolumab 240 mg every two weeks and ipilimumab 1 mg/kg every six weeks). For four cycles from cycle 1 day 1, patients took 300 mg oral aspirin daily.

Documented time point: after trial treatment. Treatment indicated: LDRT plus nivolumab, ipilimumab, low-dose cyclophosphamide and aspirin (RACIN trial). Each donor was administered nivolumab, ipilimumab, aspirin, low-dose cyclophosphamide and low-dose radiotherapy. With TRAV- and TRBV-specific primers, first-strand cDNA was made, covering the alpha and beta chains. PCR amplification of the TCRs was performed with Phusion for 20 to 25 PCR cycles, and it relied on a constant-region primer together with a V-primer adapter. TCRdb re-called the reads with MiXCR, one entry per CDR3 protein. In the table there are roughly 40,000 distinct CDR3 sequences, around 25% of which are singletons. This CDR3 spans 14 amino acids. CDR1 is DFQATT, CDR2 SNEGSKA, per germline (reference sequence). V was shortened by 0 bases and J by 3 bases, with 12 bases between the two germline ends.

The source was PBMCs, collected after low-dose radiotherapy plus immunotherapy. The rearrangement links TRBV20-1 to TRBJ2-7; no definite D call. The sequence came from a male donor with prostate cancer. The CDR3: CSARDRPNYYEQYF. The DNA of the CDR3 is TGCAGTGCTAGAGACAGGCCGAACTACTACGAGCAGTACTTC.